This T cell receptor (beta chain) was found in a study of T cells in Graves' hyperthyroidism and ophthalmopathy. For the study at large: Specimen type is peripheral blood, collected at initial diagnosis prior to any treatment.

Points on this clonotype: This may be a read error, as it is one base from a much larger clone.

The CDR3 has 14 amino acids. V lost 3 bases, J lost 4 bases, and 13 bases lay in between. The germline V gene encodes CDR1 SGHDT and CDR2 YYEEEE. Amplification targeted TCR beta CDR3 regions from RNA transcripts. With the HTBI primer set, the TCR CDR3 went through a first round of RT-PCR. TCRdb reprocessed the multiplex PCR reads with MiXCR, giving one entry per CDR3 protein. The sample lists about 570,000 distinct CDR3 sequences, around 15% occurring once. This chain joins TRBV5-6 and TRBJ1-1; D unclear. Source material: blood. This clonotype was obtained from a woman aged 40 to 49 with Graves' hyperthyroidism. The CDR3 coding sequence is TGTGCCAGCAGCTCGGGCAGTAAAGGCACTGAAGCTTTCTTT. Translation gives CASSSGSKGTEAFF. The complete variable domain, with remaining parts taken from reference TRBV5-6 and TRBJ1-1, reads DAGVTQSPTHLIKTRGQQVTLRCSPKSGHDTVSWYQQALGQGPQFIFQYYEEEERQRGNFPDRFSGHQFPNYSSELNVNALLLGDSALYLCASSSGSKGTEAFFGQGTRLTVV.